The sequence of this T cell receptor (beta chain) was determined in a study of cytomegalovirus exposure and HLA in healthy donors. Study-wide points: In a later analysis, more than 15,000 TCR beta sequences were associated with HLA alleles at 0.05 false discovery rate. The availability of immune exposure information extended only to CMV serostatus. In an earlier analysis, about 87% or about 30%: the productive usage of most TCR beta V segments. Across all donors, roughly uniform sequencing depth was an assumption of the presence/absence analyses.

With 1 base removed from V and 10 bases from J, the gap between germline ends came to 13 bases. This CDR3 region has 13 residues. Germline V gives CDR1 MGHDK, CDR2 SYGVNS. A multiplex PCR was run with 60 Vbeta primers and 13 Jbeta primers. Sequenced by immunoSEQ multiplex PCR; TCRdb stores in-frame clones only, minus some. The top ten clones hold roughly 5% of a sample with about 120,000 clones, about 78% of them seen once. This clone appeared a single time. The antigen is unknown. The TCR originated in a woman aged 30 to 39 in good health and CMV-seropositive. This chain connects TRBV25-1 to TRBJ1-1; the D gene is possibly TRBD1 (5 bases). Sequencing was done on a sample of PBMCs. The CDR3 reads CASSELAQGGAFF. The CDR3 DNA reads as TGTGCCAGCAGTGAATTGGCCCAGGGAGGAGCTTTCTTT.